Listed below are T cell receptor beta chains from one sample, sequenced in a study of OX40 agonist ivuxolimab in advanced cancers. Clones were read by immunoSEQ multiplex PCR, and TCRdb kept only the in-frame ones, dropping some. The data hold some 80,000 clones, with about 89% observed a single time. This material consisted of CD4+ or CD8+ T cells sorted from blood, taken in a trial of the OX40 agonist ivuxolimab. The source of these receptors is an adult with an advanced solid tumor such as melanoma, head and neck, liver or kidney cancer. CDR3s include the opening cysteine and the closing phenylalanine or tryptophan. Fields, in order: V gene, J gene, CDR3 protein.

v_call: TRBV21-1
j_call: TRBJ1-2
cdr3_aa: CASSTTCTTGGYGYTF

v_call: TRBV11-3
j_call: TRBJ2-3
cdr3_aa: CASSLTGPPGDTQYF

v_call: TRBV4-3
j_call: TRBJ1-1
cdr3_aa: CASSQYNRGRNTEAFF

v_call: TRBV6-5
j_call: TRBJ2-2
cdr3_aa: CASNTGLGLTGELFF

v_call: TRBV5-6
j_call: TRBJ1-1
cdr3_aa: CASSWGTEAFF

v_call: TRBV9
j_call: TRBJ2-2
cdr3_aa: CASTGAGGINTGELFF

v_call: TRBV6-4
j_call: TRBJ1-5
cdr3_aa: CASSPTGGNQPQHF

v_call: TRBV5-5
j_call: TRBJ1-2
cdr3_aa: CASTPIPGQGASGYTF

v_call: TRBV7-2
j_call: TRBJ2-3
cdr3_aa: CASSPRLAGTDTQYF

v_call: TRBV5-1
j_call: TRBJ1-5
cdr3_aa: CASSPGSGDQPQHF

v_call: TRBV5-1
j_call: TRBJ2-5
cdr3_aa: CASSRGSQETQYF

v_call: TRBV5-5
j_call: TRBJ1-1
cdr3_aa: CASSSLTGNPTEAFF

v_call: TRBV7-2
j_call: TRBJ2-1
cdr3_aa: CASSLAGGRAAYSYNEQFF

v_call: TRBV11-2
j_call: TRBJ2-1
cdr3_aa: CASSLGVRGRSDEQFF

v_call: TRBV11-2
j_call: TRBJ1-4
cdr3_aa: CASSLPGADEKLFF

v_call: TRBV5-1
j_call: TRBJ1-1
cdr3_aa: CASSSRQSNTEAFF

v_call: TRBV18
j_call: TRBJ1-1
cdr3_aa: CASSPQGNTEAFF

v_call: TRBV5-1
j_call: TRBJ1-1
cdr3_aa: CASSYLGQGDTEAFF

v_call: TRBV27
j_call: TRBJ2-3
cdr3_aa: CASSTGLAGTDTQYF

v_call: TRBV2
j_call: TRBJ1-3
cdr3_aa: CASSGGQGTGNTIYF

v_call: TRBV6-5
j_call: TRBJ1-1
cdr3_aa: CASPCRKRMNTEAFF

v_call: TRBV7-8
j_call: TRBJ2-1
cdr3_aa: CASRNPSLAPSGSRNEQFF

v_call: TRBV29-1
j_call: TRBJ2-1
cdr3_aa: CSVGGGSGRANEQFF

v_call: TRBV18
j_call: TRBJ1-1
cdr3_aa: CASSPRGRLDTEAFF

v_call: TRBV5-6
j_call: TRBJ2-5
cdr3_aa: CASSHRTDWYQETQYF

v_call: TRBV4-1
j_call: TRBJ2-1
cdr3_aa: CASSQDLAGVYNEQFF

v_call: TRBV6-5
j_call: TRBJ1-3
cdr3_aa: CASRVLSSGNTIYF

v_call: TRBV6-1
j_call: TRBJ2-7
cdr3_aa: CASSVGFQTSGRAEQYF

v_call: TRBV7-2
j_call: TRBJ2-3
cdr3_aa: CASSLTDTQYF

v_call: TRBV29-1
j_call: TRBJ2-5
cdr3_aa: CSVLGRASGGRQETQYF

v_call: TRBV4-1
j_call: TRBJ1-3
cdr3_aa: CASSQEEGFRSGNTIYF

v_call: TRBV11-2
j_call: TRBJ2-1
cdr3_aa: CASSSLVAYNEQFF

v_call: TRBV27
j_call: TRBJ2-1
cdr3_aa: CASSLSTGAIVQFF

v_call: TRBV14
j_call: TRBJ2-5
cdr3_aa: CASSQAKVRGQETQYF

v_call: TRBV5-1
j_call: TRBJ1-1
cdr3_aa: CASSLVEYTEAFF

v_call: TRBV5-4
j_call: TRBJ2-1
cdr3_aa: CASSPMGSSYNEQFF

v_call: TRBV7-9
j_call: TRBJ1-2
cdr3_aa: CASSLGQALGGYTF

v_call: TRBV28
j_call: TRBJ1-5
cdr3_aa: CASGSNQPQHF

v_call: TRBV5-1
j_call: TRBJ2-1
cdr3_aa: CASNPTSGGYNEQFF

v_call: TRBV30
j_call: TRBJ1-5
cdr3_aa: CALESGGNQPQHF

v_call: TRBV4-3
j_call: TRBJ2-5
cdr3_aa: CASSQDTGETQYF

v_call: TRBV30
j_call: TRBJ2-3
cdr3_aa: CAWTTGGPDTQYF

v_call: TRBV7-2
j_call: TRBJ1-5
cdr3_aa: CASSPDRGGQPQHF

v_call: TRBV2
j_call: TRBJ2-3
cdr3_aa: CASTAMDTQYF

v_call: TRBV5-1
j_call: TRBJ1-3
cdr3_aa: CASSLVGGPQPLSGNTIYF

v_call: TRBV19
j_call: TRBJ1-5
cdr3_aa: CASSFAGGRANNQPQHF

v_call: TRBV10-3
j_call: TRBJ2-7
cdr3_aa: CAISEGRNYAPEQYF

v_call: TRBV5-1
j_call: TRBJ2-5
cdr3_aa: CASSRGGLSGRVQETQYF

v_call: TRBV5-6
j_call: TRBJ1-5
cdr3_aa: CASSLDRGQPQHF

v_call: TRBV4-1
j_call: TRBJ1-1
cdr3_aa: CASSQSTGDAFF

v_call: TRBV7-3
j_call: TRBJ2-1
cdr3_aa: CASSLRGAGEQFF

v_call: TRBV11-3
j_call: TRBJ2-2
cdr3_aa: CASSLRGAGTGELFF

v_call: TRBV29-1
j_call: TRBJ1-2
cdr3_aa: CSVEDLRRDYGYTF

v_call: TRBV7-9
j_call: TRBJ1-6
cdr3_aa: CASSSAYNSPLHF